These 14 T cell receptor beta chains share one sample of origin, sequenced in a study of patients and donors after allogeneic stem cell transplantation. One entry per CDR3 protein, called by TCRdb with MiXCR from the RT-PCR reads. The repertoire holds tens of thousands of distinct CDR3 sequences, with less than 5% as singletons. Source material: blood, either unsorted or a sorted T cell fraction (not recorded which). The receptors stem from a human donor who was either an allogeneic HSCT recipient or a stem cell or donor lymphocyte infusion donor (not recorded which). It is not recorded whose cells these are; they may come from a transplant donor.

This clonotype occurred a few times. The DNA of the CDR3 is TGTGCCAGCAGTTACTCGATATCGGAGGGCACTGAAGCTTTCTTT. It translates to CASSYSISEGTEAFF. The rearrangement links TRBV6-5 to TRBJ1-1; D gene uncertain. The CDR3 extends over 15 amino acids. CDR1 and CDR2 from the germline V gene are MNHEY and SVGAGI. The V end was cut by 0 bases, the J end by 4 bases, with 12 bases between.

This clonotype has a count of ten or more. V is TRBV7-3 and J is TRBJ2-3, with 8 bases identical to TRBD1. The germline CDR1 and CDR2 sequences are SGHTA and FQGTGA. The CDR3 totals 14 residues. J lost 5 bases, V lost 5 bases, and 6 bases had no gene match. CDR3 bases: TGTGCCAGCAGCAACACAGGGGGTGGAGATACGCAGTATTTT. It is translated as CASSNTGGGDTQYF.

Many counts were recorded for this clonotype. V is TRBV5-1 and J is TRBJ2-1; TRBD2 matches at 10 bases. Germline V CDR1 and CDR2: SGHRS, YFSETQ. The CDR3 is made up of 15 amino acids. With 0 bases clipped from V and 14 bases from J, the junction kept 11 bases outside the gene matches. CDR3 protein: CASSLAGASGSWKFF. The CDR3, as DNA: TGCGCCAGCAGCTTGGCCGGGGCTAGCGGGAGTTGGAAGTTCTTC.

This clonotype was counted a few times. CDR3 DNA sequence: TGTGCCAGCAGCGGAGACCTACAGGGGGGCCCCGGGGAGCTGTTTTTT. Translated, it gives CASSGDLQGGPGELFF. The chain combines TRBV9 with TRBJ2-2, with 8 bases aligning to TRBD1. The V gene end was trimmed by 3 bases and the J gene end by 6 bases; junction bases not matched to a gene: 10. Germline CDR1 and CDR2: SGDLS and YYNGEE. The CDR3 totals 16 residues. Full variable domain (outside the CDR3, taken from reference TRBV9 and TRBJ2-2): DSGVTQTPKHLITATGQRVTLRCSPRSGDLSVYWYQQSLDQGLQFLIQYYNGEERAKGNILERFSAQQFPDLHSELNLSSLELGDSALYFCASSGDLQGGPGELFFGEGSRLTVL.

For this clonotype: A read error may be the cause here, since a much bigger clone is one base away. J is TRBJ2-3 and V is TRBV20-1; TRBD2 might be the D (7 bases). Trimming shortened V by 5 bases and J by 5 bases, and 17 bases separated the two germline ends. The CDR3 totals 14 residues. Germline V CDR1 and CDR2: DFQATT, SNEGSKA (reference sequence). CDR3 amino acids: CSAGYSGGKDTQYF. The CDR3 DNA reads TGCAGTGCTGGATATTCGGGGGGCAAAGATACGCAGTATTTT.

The chain has TRBV6-4 and TRBJ2-5; 8 positions match TRBD1. V was pared by 8 bases and J by 2 bases, with 4 bases of the junction left unmatched. Germline V gene sequence: CDR1 MRHNA, CDR2 SNTAGT. The CDR3 has 13 residues. CDR3 in amino acids: CASGGTGQETQYF. The CDR3 DNA follows: TGTGCCAGCGGGGGGACAGGTCAAGAGACCCAGTACTTC.

This clonotype was counted many times. The genes are TRBV20-1 and TRBJ2-6; a possible D gene is TRBD1 (6 bases). CDR1 is DFQATT and CDR2 is SNEGSKA in the germline V gene (reference sequence). The germline V and J ends were trimmed by 4 bases and 9 bases, with 16 bases remaining between them. The CDR3 is made up of 14 amino acids. The CDR3 DNA follows: TGCAGTGCTAATCAGTGGACAGAGGGCAACGTCCTGACTTTC. Its protein is CSANQWTEGNVLTF.

This clonotype was recorded many times. V is TRBV11-2 and J is TRBJ2-2, with TRBD2 identical over 7 bases. The V gene's germline CDR1 is SGHAT and CDR2 FQNNGV. The J segment lost 3 bases and the V segment lost 5 bases, leaving 3 bases of the junction unmatched. This CDR3 region has 14 residues. CDR3 nucleotides: TGTGCCAGCAGCGTCCGGGGGGACACCGGGGAGCTGTTTTTT. Its protein product is CASSVRGDTGELFF.

This clonotype was counted many times. The chain employs TRBV14 and TRBJ2-7; tentatively, D is TRBD1 (6 bases). Germline V lookup: CDR1 SGHDN, CDR2 FVKESK. The CDR3 sequence is 14 residues long. V was clipped by 4 bases and J by 2 bases, with 12 bases between them. The CDR3 DNA is TGTGCCAGCAGCCCCGGGACAATAGCCTACGAGCAGTACTTC. It translates to CASSPGTIAYEQYF.

This clonotype occurred many times. The DNA of the CDR3 is TGTGCCACACAAAATGGGCTGGTTGTCGGGGAGCTGTTTTTT. Translating gives CATQNGLVVGELFF. The genes are TRBV2 and TRBJ2-2; D gene uncertain. From germline, CDR1 is SNHLY and CDR2 FYNNEI. Trimming removed 10 bases from V and 7 bases from J, with 19 bases in between. CDR3 length: 14 residues. The whole variable domain, filled in from reference TRBV2 and TRBJ2-2, reads EPEVTQTPSHQVTQMGQEVILRCVPISNHLYFYWYRQILGQKVEFLVSFYNNEISEKSEIFDDQFSVERPDGSNFTLKIRSTKLEDSAMYFCATQNGLVVGELFFGEGSRLTVL.

This clonotype was seen ten or more times. CDR3 residues: CASSLTGQGSGNTIYF. The DNA of the CDR3 is TGTGCCAGCAGCTTAACGGGACAGGGTTCTGGAAACACCATATATTTT. This chain joins TRBV7-3 and TRBJ1-3; 9 bases agree with TRBD1. The CDR3 contains 16 residues. The V and J ends lost 0 bases and 1 base, in that order; junction bases with no gene match: 1. Looked up from germline, CDR1 is SGHTA and CDR2 is FQGTGA.

Many counts were recorded for this clonotype. This chain uses TRBV1 with TRBJ1-1; whether TRBD1, the table's D call, matches the DNA was not checked. TRBV1 is annotated as a pseudogene. The CDR3 sequence is 18 residues long. The CDR3 coding sequence is TGCACCAGCAGCCCACCCCCCCGGGACAGGGTAATGAACACTGAAGCTTTCTTT. This translates into CTSSPPPRDRVMNTEAFF.

The V gene is TRBV9, the J gene TRBJ2-5; a weak D match, TRBD2 (6 bases). The V and J ends lost 3 bases and 4 bases respectively, with 16 bases between them. Germline CDR1 is SGDLS and CDR2 is YYNGEE. This CDR3 contains 15 residues. CDR3 region: CASSALGGSGETQYF. The CDR3 DNA reads as TGTGCCAGCAGCGCCCTCGGAGGGAGCGGAGAGACCCAGTACTTC.

This clonotype was counted ten times or more. The rearrangement links TRBV19 to TRBJ1-1; 9 nucleotides agree with TRBD1. After removal of 6 bases from V and 3 bases from J, the junction contained 5 bases not matched to a gene. Germline V lookup: CDR1 LNHDA, CDR2 SQIVND (reference sequence). The CDR3 runs to 14 residues. CDR3 region: CASRNRDRDTEAFF. CDR3 bases: TGTGCCAGTAGAAACCGGGACAGGGACACTGAAGCTTTCTTT.